Following are 9 T cell receptor beta chains from one sample sequenced in a study of OX40 agonist ivuxolimab in advanced cancers. This table comes from immunoSEQ multiplex PCR, and its TCRdb copy is limited to in-frame clones, with some not included. The sample comprises 60,000 or so clones, about 85% of which are singletons, and about a sixth rests with the top ten. Material: CD4+ or CD8+ T cells sorted from blood, obtained in a trial of the OX40 agonist ivuxolimab. The source is an adult with an advanced solid tumor such as melanoma, head and neck, liver or kidney cancer.

V usage is TRBV7-1 and J usage is TRBJ2-7; D is unresolved. TRBV7-1 is recorded as an ORF, its role being uncertain. The V end lost 4 bases, the J end lost 2 bases, and 18 bases lay between the germline ends. The CDR3 extends over 16 amino acids. CDR3 nucleotide sequence: TGTGCCAGCAGCTTCGGCGGAAACGGCGAGACCTACGAGCAGTACTTC. It is translated as CASSFGGNGETYEQYF.

The J gene is TRBJ2-7, the V gene TRBV7-6; TRBD2 matches 7 bases. V dropped 1 base and J dropped 7; count of bases not matched to a gene: 16. Germline CDR1 is SGHVS and CDR2 is FNYEAQ. The CDR3 has 17 residues. The CDR3 spells CASSLVWRERPPKEQYF. For the CDR3, the DNA is TGTGCCAGCAGCTTAGTATGGCGGGAGCGGCCCCCTAAGGAGCAGTACTTC. Together with reference TRBV7-6 and TRBJ2-7, the CDR3 gives the full variable domain: GAGVSQSPRYKVTKRGQDVALRCDPISGHVSLYWYRQALGQGPEFLTYFNYEAQQDKSGLPNDRFSAERPEGSISTLTIQRTEQRDSAMYRCASSLVWRERPPKEQYFGPGTRLTVT.

The chain uses TRBV7-3 and TRBJ2-7, with 10 bases matching TRBD1. Losses at the gene ends were 5 bases for V and 2 bases for J; bases not matched to a gene: 15. Germline-derived CDR1 and CDR2 are SGHTA and FQGTGA. The CDR3 has 18 residues. CDR3 protein: CASSARDRGAGNAYEQYF. As DNA, the CDR3 is TGTGCCAGCAGCGCACGGGACAGGGGAGCGGGGAATGCCTACGAGCAGTACTTC.

The chain joins TRBV6-6 to TRBJ1-1; no clear D. This CDR3 spans 13 amino acids. Germline V gene sequence: CDR1 MNHNY, CDR2 SVGAGI (reference sequence). V was pared by 7 bases and J by 6 bases, with 15 bases between. The CDR3 loop reads CASKVKLLAEAFF. DNA of the CDR3: TGTGCCAGCAAGGTAAAGCTCCTCGCTGAAGCTTTCTTT.

This chain links TRBV6-1 with TRBJ2-7; D might be TRBD1 (6 bases). The CDR3 runs to 14 residues. V lost 4 bases and J 2 bases, leaving 12 bases between the germline ends. Germline CDR1 reads MNHNS; CDR2 reads SASEGT. The CDR3 sequence is CASSGRTVAYEQYF. The CDR3 nucleotides are TGTGCCAGCAGTGGTCGGACAGTAGCCTACGAGCAGTACTTC.

The chain is built from TRBV28 and TRBJ2-3; the D call may be TRBD1 or TRBD2 (6 bases each). This CDR3 spans 14 amino acids. V was cut by 3 bases and J by 3 bases, with 10 bases left in between. Germline V gene sequence: CDR1 MDHEN, CDR2 SYDVKM. CDR3 nucleotide sequence: TGTGCCAGCAGTTTGGAGGGGGTGACAGATACGCAGTATTTT. Protein sequence: CASSLEGVTDTQYF.

This chain uses TRBV10-1 with TRBJ2-1; 11 bases match TRBD1. The CDR3 contains 15 residues. Per germline, CDR1 WNHNN and CDR2 SYGVQD (reference sequence). The J segment lost 4 bases and the V segment lost 8 bases, leaving 7 bases of the junction unmatched. The CDR3 DNA sequence: TGCGCCAGCGGGCCAGGGACAGGGGGTTACAATGAGCAGTTCTTC. This gives the protein CASGPGTGGYNEQFF.

The chain uses TRBV10-3 and TRBJ2-7; D might be TRBD1 (6 bases). The V end lost 7 bases, the J end lost 0 bases, and 10 bases lay between the germline ends. The CDR3 has 13 amino acids. CDR1 ENHRY and CDR2 SYGVKD come from the germline V gene. The CDR3 spells CAINRDDSYEQYF. The CDR3 nucleotides read TGTGCCATCAACAGGGATGACTCCTACGAGCAGTACTTC.

The chain carries TRBV6-6 and TRBJ2-5, with D possibly called TRBD1 or TRBD2 (6 bases each). CDR1 and CDR2 from the germline V gene are MNHNY and SVGAGI (reference sequence). The CDR3 loop spans 12 amino acids. V was cut by 7 bases and J by 4 bases, with 10 bases left in between. The CDR3 nucleotides read TGTGCCAGCAACGGGGGCGGAGAGACCCAGTACTTC. It is translated as CASNGGGETQYF.